This is a list of T cell receptor beta chains from one sample in a study of cytomegalovirus exposure and HLA in healthy donors. Only in-frame clones appear in the TCRdb table, and some are missing; sequencing was by immunoSEQ multiplex PCR. The sample consists of about 69,000 clones, 74% of them appearing once. Sequencing input: PBMCs. These receptors originate from a woman aged 60-75 years in good health and CMV-seropositive. CDR3s include the opening cysteine and the closing phenylalanine or tryptophan. The D gene is left open where the match is weak. Rows may omit the clone size; those that give it use once, few, many or a size class.

J,V,size,D,CDR3,DNA
TRBJ1-5,TRBV6-5,NA,TRBD1,CASSYGRGRDQPQHF,TGTGCCAGCAGTTACGGCAGGGGGCGCGATCAGCCCCAGCATTTT
TRBJ1-1,TRBV10-3,NA,TRBD1,CAISVTGSNTEAFF,TGTGCCATCAGTGTGACAGGGTCGAACACTGAAGCTTTCTTT
TRBJ1-5,TRBV27,NA,TRBD1,CASSRRQGSQPQHF,TGTGCCAGCAGCCGCCGACAGGGGTCTCAGCCCCAGCATTTT
TRBJ1-1,TRBV25-1,NA,TRBD1,CASSGVGGGNTEAFF,TGTGCCAGCAGTGGGGTAGGGGGCGGGAACACTGAAGCTTTCTTT
TRBJ1-1,TRBV12-5,NA,NA,CASGRGTEAFF,TGTGCTAGTGGTCGAGGGACAGAAGCTTTCTTT
TRBJ1-4,TRBV5-1,NA,TRBD1,CASRSGTAYEKLFF,TGCGCCAGCAGATCCGGGACAGCTTATGAAAAACTGTTTTTT
TRBJ2-5,TRBV4-1,NA,NA,CASSQGLGGVQETQYF,TGCGCCAGCAGCCAAGGGTTAGGGGGGGTCCAAGAGACCCAGTACTTC
TRBJ1-2,TRBV6-6,few,NA,CASSYSTTPANYGYTF,TGTGCCAGCAGTTACTCAACGACACCCGCTAACTATGGCTACACCTTC
TRBJ2-3,TRBV29-1,NA,TRBD2,CSVGGTSSGTDTQYF,TGCAGCGTTGGGGGGACTAGCTCTGGCACAGATACGCAGTATTTT
TRBJ1-2,TRBV6-1,NA,NA,CASSDYLFTF,TGTGCCAGCAGTGATTATCTTTTCACCTTC
TRBJ2-3,TRBV7-2,NA,TRBD2,CASSDGLAGEADTQYF,TGTGCCAGCAGCGATGGACTAGCGGGAGAAGCAGATACGCAGTATTTT
TRBJ1-1,TRBV6-5,NA,NA,CASRTTETPEAFF,TGTGCCAGCAGGACTACAGAAACGCCTGAAGCTTTCTTT
TRBJ1-1,TRBV27,few,NA,CASSSVQLYTEAFF,TGTGCCAGCTCCTCAGTGCAACTATACACTGAAGCTTTCTTT
TRBJ1-2,TRBV7-2,NA,NA,CASRQGSLPYGYTF,TGTGCCAGCAGACAGGGTAGTCTCCCCTATGGCTACACCTTC
TRBJ2-7,TRBV6-5,NA,NA,CASGSWDTPYEQYF,TGTGCCAGCGGCTCTTGGGACACCCCCTACGAGCAGTACTTC
TRBJ2-7,TRBV28,NA,NA,CASSLGTLSYEQYF,TGTGCCAGCAGCCTGGGGACTCTTTCCTACGAGCAGTACTTC
TRBJ2-5,TRBV29-1,NA,NA,CSVVRTVQETQYF,TGCAGCGTTGTTCGGACAGTCCAAGAGACCCAGTACTTC
TRBJ1-3,TRBV5-1,NA,NA,CASSLGQERSGNTIYF,TGCGCCAGCAGCTTGGGACAGGAAAGGTCTGGAAACACCATATATTTT